This is a list of T cell receptor beta chains from one sample in a study of T cells after yellow fever vaccination. MiXCR, run by TCRdb on the 5' RACE reads, gives a single entry per CDR3 protein. The data show some 300,000 distinct CDR3 sequences, roughly 3.5% seen once. The input for sequencing was PBMCs, taken on the day of the yellow fever booster vaccination. The receptors derive from a man between 18 and 29 years old who received the YFV17D yellow fever vaccine. Both conserved end residues are part of each CDR3. Fields, in order: J gene, D gene, V gene, clone size, CDR3 DNA, CDR3 protein. D genes are given only for firm matches. Size is omitted from some rows. Given values are once, few, many or a class for expanded clones.

j_gene: TRBJ2-1; d_gene: -; v_gene: TRBV6-1; abundance: many; CDR3nt: TGTGCCAGCAGTGATTACGGAGCAAGGAATGAGCAGTTCTTC; CDR3aa: CASSDYGARNEQFF
j_gene: TRBJ1-6; d_gene: TRBD1; v_gene: TRBV25-1; abundance: few; CDR3nt: TGTGCCAGCAGTGAGGCGGGACAGGGGGTTTCACCCCTCCACTTT; CDR3aa: CASSEAGQGVSPLHF
j_gene: TRBJ2-3; d_gene: TRBD2; v_gene: TRBV7-2; abundance: few; CDR3nt: TGTGCCAGCAGCCGACTCGCGGGACTAGGAACCCCCTCTAGCACAGATACGCAGTATTTT; CDR3aa: CASSRLAGLGTPSSTDTQYF
j_gene: TRBJ1-2; d_gene: -; v_gene: TRBV29-1; abundance: few; CDR3nt: TGCAGCGTTGCTAGCCTTTCCAGCTATGGCTACACCTTC; CDR3aa: CSVASLSSYGYTF
j_gene: TRBJ2-1; d_gene: -; v_gene: TRBV19; abundance: many; CDR3nt: TGTGCCAGTAGTTTCCCATGGGGAAAGGACAGCGGCGCCTACAATGAGCAGTTCTTC; CDR3aa: CASSFPWGKDSGAYNEQFF
j_gene: TRBJ2-7; d_gene: -; v_gene: TRBV4-1; abundance: few; CDR3nt: TGCGCCAGCAGCCGACAGGTATCTACAGACGAGCAGTACTTC; CDR3aa: CASSRQVSTDEQYF
j_gene: TRBJ2-5; d_gene: -; v_gene: TRBV10-1; abundance: many; CDR3nt: TGCGCCAGCAGTGAGGGACACCAAGAGACCCAGTACTTC; CDR3aa: CASSEGHQETQYF
j_gene: TRBJ1-2; d_gene: -; v_gene: TRBV5-1; abundance: -; CDR3nt: TGCGCCAGCAGCATGTCGGGGGCACGAGACTATGGCTACACCTTC; CDR3aa: CASSMSGARDYGYTF
j_gene: TRBJ1-1; d_gene: -; v_gene: TRBV6-5; abundance: many; CDR3nt: TGTGCCAGCAAAGGAGGGAACACTGAAGCTTTCTTT; CDR3aa: CASKGGNTEAFF
j_gene: TRBJ2-2; d_gene: -; v_gene: TRBV20-1; abundance: many; CDR3nt: TGCAGTGCTAGAGGGGGGCCCGGGGAGCTGTTTTTT; CDR3aa: CSARGGPGELFF
j_gene: TRBJ2-3; d_gene: TRBD2; v_gene: TRBV6-4; abundance: few; CDR3nt: TGTGCCAGCAGTCAATTCAGGACTAGCCCTCAGTATTTT; CDR3aa: CASSQFRTSPQYF
j_gene: TRBJ2-3; d_gene: -; v_gene: TRBV5-5; abundance: many; CDR3nt: TGTGCCAGCACCCCGCCCCCTTCGGATACGCAGTATTTT; CDR3aa: CASTPPPSDTQYF
j_gene: TRBJ1-1; d_gene: TRBD1; v_gene: TRBV9; abundance: many; CDR3nt: TGTGCCAGCAGCGTATCAGGACAGGGAATCACTGAAGCTTTCTTT; CDR3aa: CASSVSGQGITEAFF
j_gene: TRBJ1-1; d_gene: -; v_gene: TRBV7-9; abundance: many; CDR3nt: TGTGCCAGCAGGTCCCCTGGGGCAAGGACTGAAGCTTTCTTT; CDR3aa: CASRSPGARTEAFF
j_gene: TRBJ2-2; d_gene: -; v_gene: TRBV4-2; abundance: -; CDR3nt: TGTGCCAGCAGCCAAGATCCCCCGCAGGGATACACCGGGGAGCTGTTTTTT; CDR3aa: CASSQDPPQGYTGELFF
j_gene: TRBJ1-2; d_gene: -; v_gene: TRBV25-1; abundance: few; CDR3nt: TGTGCCAGCAGTGAATCGATGAAGGGACACTATGGCTACACCTTC; CDR3aa: CASSESMKGHYGYTF
j_gene: TRBJ2-5; d_gene: -; v_gene: TRBV15; abundance: -; CDR3nt: TGTGCCACCAGCAGAGAAAGAGGGACACCCCCGAGTGGGACCCAGTACTTC; CDR3aa: CATSRERGTPPSGTQYF
j_gene: TRBJ2-5; d_gene: -; v_gene: TRBV5-1; abundance: many; CDR3nt: TGCGCCAGCAGCTTGAATCGGCGACAAAGAGAAGAGACCCAGTACTTC; CDR3aa: CASSLNRRQREETQYF
j_gene: TRBJ2-3; d_gene: -; v_gene: TRBV28; abundance: -; CDR3nt: TGTGCCAGCACCGTTTTAAGGGAAAGCACAGATACGCAGTATTTT; CDR3aa: CASTVLRESTDTQYF
j_gene: TRBJ2-4; d_gene: -; v_gene: TRBV6-2/TRBV6-3; abundance: many; CDR3nt: TGTGCCAGCGGTGGCCCAACCTTAGCCAAAAACATTCAGTACTTC; CDR3aa: CASGGPTLAKNIQYF
j_gene: TRBJ2-1; d_gene: -; v_gene: TRBV5-1; abundance: -; CDR3nt: TGCGCCAGCAGCCTCCAGAGAGCGGAGAATGAGCAGTTCTTC; CDR3aa: CASSLQRAENEQFF
j_gene: TRBJ2-4; d_gene: -; v_gene: TRBV21-1; abundance: many; CDR3nt: TGTGCCAGCAGCAAAGGGAAGACTTTAGCCAAAAACATTCAGTACTTC; CDR3aa: CASSKGKTLAKNIQYF
j_gene: TRBJ2-2; d_gene: -; v_gene: TRBV5-1; abundance: many; CDR3nt: TGCGCCAGCAGCTGGACGGGGGAGGCGAACACCGGGGAGCTGTTTTTT; CDR3aa: CASSWTGEANTGELFF
j_gene: TRBJ1-5; d_gene: -; v_gene: TRBV19; abundance: -; CDR3nt: TGTGCCAGTAGTATGGGGGCAGGCCACAATCAGCCCCAGCATTTT; CDR3aa: CASSMGAGHNQPQHF
j_gene: TRBJ1-5; d_gene: -; v_gene: TRBV12-3/TRBV12-4; abundance: -; CDR3nt: TGTGCCAGCAGTTTTTCGGTGGGGCGCGGGCAGCCCCAGCATTTT; CDR3aa: CASSFSVGRGQPQHF
j_gene: TRBJ1-2; d_gene: -; v_gene: TRBV7-9; abundance: few; CDR3nt: TGTGCCAGCAGCTTAGAAATCAGGGAGGGCTACACCTTC; CDR3aa: CASSLEIREGYTF
j_gene: TRBJ1-1; d_gene: TRBD1; v_gene: TRBV7-2; abundance: -; CDR3nt: TGTGCCAGCAGCACGGACAGGGTAAACACTGAAGCTTTCTTT; CDR3aa: CASSTDRVNTEAFF
j_gene: TRBJ1-4; d_gene: -; v_gene: TRBV4-2; abundance: many; CDR3nt: TGTGCCAGCAGCCAAGATAAGGCCTCAGGTTTAAAACTGTTTTTT; CDR3aa: CASSQDKASGLKLFF
j_gene: TRBJ1-2; d_gene: -; v_gene: TRBV5-1; abundance: many; CDR3nt: TGCGCCAGCAGCCTCCCCGGGGGGGGCAGCTATGGCTACACCTTC; CDR3aa: CASSLPGGGSYGYTF
j_gene: TRBJ2-4; d_gene: -; v_gene: TRBV20-1; abundance: few; CDR3nt: TGCAGTGCTAGAAGTAGCGGTAAAAACATTCAGTACTTC; CDR3aa: CSARSSGKNIQYF
j_gene: TRBJ2-2; d_gene: TRBD1; v_gene: TRBV11-3; abundance: -; CDR3nt: TGTGCCAGCAGCCCCTCCGGGACAGGTGGGACCGGGGAGCTGTTTTTT; CDR3aa: CASSPSGTGGTGELFF
j_gene: TRBJ2-3; d_gene: -; v_gene: TRBV11-2; abundance: few; CDR3nt: TGTGCCAGCAGTACCGGGGGGTCGGGGGCCAGGGATACGCAGTATTTT; CDR3aa: CASSTGGSGARDTQYF
j_gene: TRBJ1-6; d_gene: TRBD1; v_gene: TRBV7-2; abundance: few; CDR3nt: TGTGCCAGCAGATCGGACAGGTGGAATTCACCCCTCCACTTT; CDR3aa: CASRSDRWNSPLHF
j_gene: TRBJ1-6; d_gene: -; v_gene: TRBV7-2; abundance: many; CDR3nt: TGTGCCAGCAGCTTAGTGGGGGTGGGTAATTCACCCCTCCACTTT; CDR3aa: CASSLVGVGNSPLHF
j_gene: TRBJ2-4; d_gene: -; v_gene: TRBV12-3/TRBV12-4; abundance: many; CDR3nt: TGTGCCAGCAGCATACAGGAAGAAAACATTCAGTACTTC; CDR3aa: CASSIQEENIQYF
j_gene: TRBJ1-6; d_gene: -; v_gene: TRBV20-1; abundance: few; CDR3nt: TGCAGTGCTAGGAGCTTGACAGCTAGTTCACCCCTCCACTTT; CDR3aa: CSARSLTASSPLHF
j_gene: TRBJ1-6; d_gene: -; v_gene: TRBV4-2; abundance: -; CDR3nt: TGTGCCAGCAGCCAAGCCTATAATTCACCCCTCCACTTT; CDR3aa: CASSQAYNSPLHF
j_gene: TRBJ2-3; d_gene: -; v_gene: TRBV6-4; abundance: few; CDR3nt: TGTGCCAGCAGTGACTCCCCCACACCGGCCGGGATCACAGATACGCAGTATTTT; CDR3aa: CASSDSPTPAGITDTQYF
j_gene: TRBJ2-7; d_gene: TRBD1; v_gene: TRBV25-1; abundance: many; CDR3nt: TGTGCCAGCAGTTCCCTCCAGGACAGGGGTTCCTACGAGCAGTACTTC; CDR3aa: CASSSLQDRGSYEQYF
j_gene: TRBJ2-1; d_gene: -; v_gene: TRBV5-1; abundance: many; CDR3nt: TGCGCCAGCAGCTTACGGACAGAGAATGAGCAGTTCTTC; CDR3aa: CASSLRTENEQFF
j_gene: TRBJ2-7; d_gene: -; v_gene: TRBV6-6; abundance: many; CDR3nt: TGTGCCAGCACTGCGACTGCATTCTACGAGCAGTACTTC; CDR3aa: CASTATAFYEQYF
j_gene: TRBJ1-5; d_gene: TRBD1; v_gene: TRBV2; abundance: few; CDR3nt: TGTGCCAGCAGGCCGGGACAGGGGAGTCAGCCCCAGCATTTT; CDR3aa: CASRPGQGSQPQHF
j_gene: TRBJ1-2; d_gene: -; v_gene: TRBV20-1; abundance: many; CDR3nt: TGCAGTGCTAGAGGGGGCAGTTCTAACTATGGCTACACCTTC; CDR3aa: CSARGGSSNYGYTF
j_gene: TRBJ2-1; d_gene: -; v_gene: TRBV5-6; abundance: -; CDR3nt: TGTGCCAGCAGCTTGGCTGGCTACGGCTCCTACAATGAGCAGTTCTTC; CDR3aa: CASSLAGYGSYNEQFF
j_gene: TRBJ2-5; d_gene: TRBD1; v_gene: TRBV4-2; abundance: -; CDR3nt: TGTGCCAGCAGCCAGGACAGGGGAAAGACCCAGTACTTC; CDR3aa: CASSQDRGKTQYF
j_gene: TRBJ1-1; d_gene: -; v_gene: TRBV4-2; abundance: many; CDR3nt: TGTGCCAGCAGCCGGCGGCAGGCGGTTGATGAAGCTTTCTTT; CDR3aa: CASSRRQAVDEAFF